Each of the 17 T cell receptor beta chains below was sequenced from the same sample in a study of CD8 T cells in ankylosing spondylitis. TCRdb fed the 5' RACE reads into MiXCR, producing one record per CDR3 protein. The data show some 250,000 distinct CDR3 sequences, 20% to 30% seen once. Sequencing input: blood, either unsorted or a sorted T cell fraction (not recorded which). Source of these receptors: a male donor with ankylosing spondylitis or in good health (not recorded which).

At least ten counts were recorded for this clonotype. V and J are TRBV10-3 and TRBJ2-7, with 8 bases fitting TRBD1. CDR1 is ENHRY, CDR2 SYGVKD, per germline. The CDR3 contains 15 residues. The V gene end was trimmed by 3 bases and the J gene end by 4 bases; junction bases not matched to a gene: 8. CDR3 DNA: TGTGCCATCAGTGACCCTGCGGACAGGGCTTACGAGCAGTACTTC. Translating gives CAISDPADRAYEQYF.

This rearrangement joins TRBV9 to TRBJ1-4, with D hard to call. V shed 4 bases and J shed 4 bases, with 11 bases lying between them. The germline gives CDR1 SGDLS, CDR2 YYNGEE. CDR3 length: 14 amino acids. The CDR3 bases are TGTGCCAGCAGCCCCGGGCAGTATAATGAAAAACTGTTTTTT. It codes for CASSPGQYNEKLFF.

J is TRBJ2-1 and V is TRBV30; D gene unclear. Trimming took off 0 bases at V and 7 bases at J, with 10 bases between the two ends. Germline V CDR1 and CDR2: GTSNPN, SVGIG (reference sequence). CDR3 length: 13 amino acids. CDR3 coding DNA: TGTGCCTGGAGTGTCCGAAACAAAAATGAGCAGTTCTTC. Its protein is CAWSVRNKNEQFF.

The CDR3 DNA follows: TGTGCCAGCAGTGAGCCACCGGGGTCAGTAGAGACCCAGTACTTC. Translating gives CASSEPPGSVETQYF. The V and J genes are TRBV6-1 and TRBJ2-5; D may be TRBD2 (5 bases). V lost 3 bases to trimming and J lost 4 bases, with 15 bases between them. The CDR3 extends over 15 amino acids. CDR1 and CDR2 (germline): MNHNS, SASEGT.

This clonotype appeared a few times. This chain connects TRBV5-4 to TRBJ2-3, with TRBD2 matching over 11 bases. Germline loops: CDR1 SGHNT, CDR2 YYREEE (reference sequence). The trim removed 5 bases at V and 3 bases at J, leaving 5 bases unmatched. This CDR3 spans 15 amino acids. The CDR3 DNA sequence: TGTGCCAGCAGTCCGAGACTAGCGGGAACAGATACGCAGTATTTT. As protein: CASSPRLAGTDTQYF.

V usage is TRBV10-3 and J usage is TRBJ2-7; D gene unclear. With 10 bases removed from V and 7 bases from J, the gap between germline ends came to 11 bases. From germline, CDR1 is ENHRY and CDR2 SYGVKD. There are 10 residues in the CDR3. CDR3 residues: CATASREQYF. The CDR3 DNA sequence: TGTGCCACCGCGTCACGGGAGCAGTACTTC.

The chain is built from TRBV10-1 and TRBJ2-5; 9 nucleotides match TRBD2. The V segment lost 5 bases and the J segment 5 bases; nucleotides outside the gene matches: 6. From germline, CDR1 is WNHNN and CDR2 SYGVQD (reference sequence). This CDR3 has 14 amino acids. CDR3: CASSPSGVEETQYF. In DNA, the CDR3 is TGCGCCAGCAGTCCTAGCGGGGTTGAGGAGACCCAGTACTTC.

The chain uses TRBV20-1 and TRBJ2-7; 8 bases line up with TRBD1. Germline CDR1 reads DFQATT; CDR2 reads SNEGSKA (reference sequence). The length of the CDR3 is 14 residues. The V segment lost 6 bases and the J segment 2 bases; nucleotides outside the gene matches: 9. CDR3 region: CSAHRQGSPYEQYF. In DNA form, the CDR3 reads TGCAGTGCCCACCGACAGGGGTCCCCCTACGAGCAGTACTTC.

This clonotype was seen a few times. Being one base from a much bigger clone, this may be a read error. J is TRBJ2-1 and V is TRBV18; D may be TRBD1 (6 bases). V gave up 5 bases and J gave up 3 bases, with 8 bases separating them. Germline V gene sequence: CDR1 KGHSH, CDR2 LQKENI. The CDR3 has 13 amino acids. The CDR3 DNA reads TGTGCCAGCTCAGCACAGGGCTACAATGAGCAGTTCTTC. Translation gives CASSAQGYNEQFF. Full variable domain (remainder filled in from reference TRBV18 and TRBJ2-1): NAGVMQNPRHLVRRRGQEARLRCSPMKGHSHVYWYRQLPEEGLKFMVYLQKENIIDESGMPKERFSAEFPKEGPSILRIQQVVRGDSAAYFCASSAQGYNEQFFGPGTRLTVL.

This clonotype was picked up many times. The V and J genes are TRBV20-1 and TRBJ1-1; TRBD1 agrees at 7 bases. This CDR3 has 14 amino acids. Germline V lookup: CDR1 DFQATT, CDR2 SNEGSKA (reference sequence). The ends lost 0 bases at V and 8 bases at J; junction bases unmatched: 9. Written as DNA, the CDR3 is TGCAGTGCTAGAGATGAGGACACACAGGGGGAAGCTTTCTTT. Its protein is CSARDEDTQGEAFF.

This clonotype was recorded a few times. The chain couples TRBV28 to TRBJ1-5; TRBD1 matches 7 bases. The CDR3 covers 13 residues. Germline trimming cut 7 bases from V and 3 bases from J; bases unmatched to any gene: 3. Germline V CDR1 and CDR2: MDHEN, SYDVKM. CDR3 DNA sequence: TGTGCCAGCACGGGACAGATCAATCAGCCCCAGCATTTT. It specifies CASTGQINQPQHF.

This clonotype has ten or more counts. The J gene is TRBJ2-2, the V gene TRBV29-1, with 9 bases aligning to TRBD1. Germline values: CDR1 SQVTM, CDR2 ANQGSEA. Unmatched junction bases numbered 17, after V lost 4 bases and J lost 5 bases. This CDR3 is built from 18 residues. The CDR3 here is CSVGFGVWGQGLTGELFF. CDR3 in DNA: TGCAGCGTTGGGTTCGGAGTTTGGGGACAGGGCTTAACCGGGGAGCTGTTTTTT.

This chain joins TRBV19 and TRBJ2-7; the match to TRBD1 covers 7 bases. Losses at the gene ends were 3 bases for V and 3 bases for J; bases not matched to a gene: 14. The CDR3 is 17 amino acids. In germline, CDR1 is LNHDA, CDR2 SQIVND (reference sequence). CDR3 DNA sequence: TGTGCCAGTAGTATTCGCCCCGACCGGGACAGATTCTACGAGCAGTACTTC. Translated: CASSIRPDRDRFYEQYF. The full variable domain, rest sourced from reference TRBV19 and TRBJ2-7, is DGGITQSPKYLFRKEGQNVTLSCEQNLNHDAMYWYRQDPGQGLRLIYYSQIVNDFQKGDIAEGYSVSREKKESFPLTVTSAQKNPTAFYLCASSIRPDRDRFYEQYFGPGTRLTVT.

The genes are TRBV7-9 and TRBJ2-3, with D perhaps assigned TRBD1 or TRBD2 (5 bases each). Trimming pared 1 base from V and 8 bases from J, leaving 10 bases between. The length of the CDR3 is 13 residues. Germline values: CDR1 SEHNR, CDR2 FQNEAQ (reference sequence). CDR3 sequence (DNA): TGTGCCAGCAGCTTAGGAGGGCAGGGTACGCAGTATTTT. This codes for CASSLGGQGTQYF. The complete variable domain, with remaining parts taken from reference TRBV7-9 and TRBJ2-3, reads DTGVSQNPRHKITKRGQNVTFRCDPISEHNRLYWYRQTLGQGPEFLTYFQNEAQLEKSRLLSDRFSAERPKGSFSTLEIQRTEQGDSAMYLCASSLGGQGTQYFGPGTRLTVL.

The chain joins TRBV5-5 to TRBJ2-5, with 7 bases fitting TRBD2. The CDR3 runs 15 residues. Germline CDR1 is SGHKS and CDR2 is YYEKEE (reference sequence). J lost 4 bases, V lost 3 bases, and 9 bases had no gene match. For the CDR3, the DNA is TGTGCCAGCAGCTCACCCCGGACGGGGGGAGAGACCCAGTACTTC. Protein sequence: CASSSPRTGGETQYF. The full variable domain, completed using reference TRBV5-5 and TRBJ2-5, is DAGVTQSPTHLIKTRGQQVTLRCSPISGHKSVSWYQQVLGQGPQFIFQYYEKEERGRGNFPDRFSARQFPNYSSELNVNALLLGDSALYLCASSSPRTGGETQYFGPGTRLLVL.

This clonotype turned up a few times. The gene calls are TRBV20-1 and TRBJ2-3; D may match TRBD1 or TRBD2 (6 bases each). Per germline, CDR1 DFQATT and CDR2 SNEGSKA (reference sequence). The V and J ends lost 5 bases and 2 bases respectively, with 17 bases between them. This CDR3 has 15 residues. Here the CDR3 reads CSAPWRGIITDTQYF. For the CDR3, the DNA is TGCAGTGCTCCCTGGAGGGGGATAATCACAGATACGCAGTATTTT.

The CDR3 DNA follows: TGTGCCAGCAGTCCGACAGGGTCTCTTCCCGGGGAGCTGTTTTTT. Translation gives CASSPTGSLPGELFF. The chain uses TRBV12-3 or TRBV12-4 and TRBJ2-2; 7 nucleotides match TRBD1. V lost 5 bases and J lost 6; bases outside the gene matches: 9. This CDR3 is built from 15 residues.